The present TCR beta chain was sequenced within a study of blood T cells in healthy people across ages. Study-wide points: Unknown donor CMV status possibly confounded expanded clonotype changes.

Details on this clonotype: Its antigen is undetermined.

It was with a sample-barcoded 5' primer and a J-beta primer mix that a second PCR of about 6 to 11 cycles was run. A template-switch adaptor that had 12 random nucleotides put a tag on each cDNA molecule. TCRdb reprocessed the 5' RACE reads via MiXCR and lists one record per CDR3 protein. The sample lists over a million distinct CDR3 sequences, under 45% seen once, with approximately 20% in the top ten. This CDR3 is built from 12 residues. Trimming removed 3 bases at V and 5 bases at J, with 7 bases between. Germline loops: CDR1 ENHRY, CDR2 SYGVKD. The TCR sequence derives from a woman aged 55 to 70 in good health. Sequencing was performed on blood. The chain employs TRBV10-3 and TRBJ1-1; D unclear. CDR3 protein: CAISDLVTEAFF. The CDR3 bases are TGTGCCATCAGTGATCTGGTTACTGAAGCTTTCTTT.